This entry describes one TCR beta chain. The antigen remains unidentified. A read error is possible here, since a much larger clone lies one base away. Per the germline V gene, CDR1 is MNHEY and CDR2 is SMNVEV (reference sequence). This CDR3 spans 15 amino acids. Trimming left V 10 bases short and J 1 base short, with 17 bases between. The data originate from a study of molecular identifiers for immune sequencing clone quantification. Findings of the study overall: Clones above 20 RNA copies contained over 97% of effector molecules and under 1% of naive molecules. Because of identical TCR molecules sharing a barcode, sizes of highly expanded clones could be underestimated. Some 970,000 naive cells reportedly did not prevent detection of spiked Jurkat TCR RNA from one cell.

One entry per CDR3 protein, called by TCRdb with MiXCR from the PCR reads. The sample includes 40,000 to 45,000 distinct CDR3 sequences, less than 20% of them seen just once. A CD8+CD4-CCR7+CD45RA+ phenotype served as the sorting definition for naive CD8 T cells. The chain recombines TRBV27 with TRBJ2-1; tentatively, D is TRBD2 (6 bases). Specimen: naive CD8+ T cells from blood, with Jurkat cell RNA spiked in. Subset reported: FACS-sorted CD8+CD4-CCR7+CD45RA+ naive T cells. The receptor comes from a human donor in good health. Some libraries in this study had Jurkat cell RNA spiked in. DNA of the CDR3: TGTGCCACCAGAATAGGCGGGGTGTCCTACAATGAGCAGTTCTTC. Translating gives CATRIGGVSYNEQFF.